The next 12 T cell receptor beta chains were all read from a single sample in a study of CD8 T cells in ankylosing spondylitis. Study-wide findings and caveats: Roughly eight highly homologous variants made up a TCR beta motif that seemed to typify ankylosing spondylitis blood.

These TCRs are of unknown antigen specificity. TCRdb reprocessed the 5' RACE reads via MiXCR and lists one record per CDR3 protein. Found here are more than 600,000 distinct CDR3 sequences, 15% to 20% of them singletons; the top ten hold 15% to 20%. Sequenced: blood, either unsorted or a sorted T cell fraction (not recorded which). These receptor sequences come from a male donor with ankylosing spondylitis.

This clonotype occurred a few times. V gene TRBV7-8 combines with J gene TRBJ2-3; weak D call: TRBD2 (6 bases). Trimming stripped 5 bases from V and 0 bases from J, with 12 bases between. CDR1 and CDR2 (germline): SGHVS, FQNEAQ. The CDR3 consists of 15 residues. The CDR3, as DNA: TGTGCCAGCAGCCTACTAGCTCTTAGCACAGATACGCAGTATTTT. It codes for CASSLLALSTDTQYF.

This clonotype was seen at least ten times. CDR3 sequence reads: CASTPTGDDGYTF. As DNA, the CDR3 is TGTGCCAGTACTCCGACAGGGGACGATGGCTACACCTTC. The chain is built from TRBV19 and TRBJ1-2; 8 bases line up with TRBD1. This CDR3 is built from 13 residues. Germline CDR1 LNHDA, CDR2 SQIVND (reference sequence). Unmatched junction bases numbered 7, after V lost 7 bases and J lost 6 bases. Combining the CDR3 with reference TRBV19 and TRBJ1-2 gives the whole variable domain DGGITQSPKYLFRKEGQNVTLSCEQNLNHDAMYWYRQDPGQGLRLIYYSQIVNDFQKGDIAEGYSVSREKKESFPLTVTSAQKNPTAFYLCASTPTGDDGYTFGSGTRLTVV.

The chain is built from TRBV19 and TRBJ1-3; D is unclear. Per the germline V gene, CDR1 is LNHDA and CDR2 is SQIVND (reference sequence). CDR3 size: 14 residues. Trimming took off 5 bases at V and 0 bases at J, with 8 bases between the two ends. In DNA, the CDR3 is TGTGCCAGTAGTGGGTGGAACTCTGGAAACACCATATATTTT. Translating gives CASSGWNSGNTIYF.

This sequence joins TRBV2 and TRBJ2-1; D is possibly TRBD2 (5 bases). This CDR3 is 12 amino acids long. Between the trimmed V and J ends, which lost 5 bases and 6 bases, there was a span of 8 bases. Germline-derived CDR1 and CDR2 are SNHLY and FYNNEI. The CDR3 here is CASSTRSNEQFF. CDR3 coding DNA: TGTGCCAGCAGTACTAGGAGCAATGAGCAGTTCTTC.

V is TRBV3-1 and J is TRBJ1-2, with TRBD1 identical over 9 bases. The CDR3 sequence is 15 residues long. The trim removed 4 bases at V and 6 bases at J, leaving 9 bases unmatched. The germline CDR1 and CDR2 sequences are LGHDT and YNNKEL (reference sequence). CDR3 DNA: TGTGCCAGCAGCCCAACAGGGGGCAGGTACAATGGCTACACCTTC. Its translation: CASSPTGGRYNGYTF.

This sequence joins TRBV12-3 or TRBV12-4 and TRBJ2-4; 10 nucleotides line up with TRBD2. Germline trimming cut 8 bases from V and 0 bases from J; bases unmatched to any gene: 10. The CDR3 spans 17 residues. The DNA of the CDR3 is TGTGCCAGCCTAACTAGCGGGAAGACTCTAGCCAAAAACATTCAGTACTTC. This sequence encodes CASLTSGKTLAKNIQYF.

There are many counts of this clonotype. The CDR3 sequence is CASSLGWEQFF. CDR3 DNA: TGTGCCAGCAGTTTAGGTTGGGAGCAGTTCTTC. The V gene is TRBV12-3 or TRBV12-4, the J gene TRBJ2-1; no reliable D call. Trimming removed 1 base at V and 10 bases at J, with 5 bases between. This CDR3 comprises 11 residues.

This clonotype was observed a handful of times. The chain has TRBV12-3 or TRBV12-4 and TRBJ2-4; D gene uncertain. V was clipped by 6 bases and J by 0 bases, with 12 bases between them. CDR3 size: 15 residues. The CDR3 protein is CASSLRSLAKNIQYF. CDR3 sequence (DNA): TGTGCCAGCAGCCTTCGGTCTTTAGCCAAAAACATTCAGTACTTC.

The CDR3 DNA sequence: TGCAGTGCTAGAGGTGTAGGGGCTAGCACTTACTACGAGCAGTACTTC. Residues: CSARGVGASTYYEQYF. The chain joins TRBV20-1 to TRBJ2-7; the D gene could be TRBD1 or TRBD2 (5 bases each). Trimming took 1 base from V and 3 from J, leaving 19 bases between them. CDR3 length: 16 residues. CDR1 and CDR2 (germline): DFQATT, SNEGSKA (reference sequence).

Regarding this clonotype: One junction end disagrees with the germline gene, perhaps due to a read error. The genes are TRBV4-3 and TRBJ2-1; D may be TRBD1 (6 bases). The CDR3 is made up of 18 amino acids. Per germline, CDR1 LGHNA and CDR2 YSLEER. The CDR3 protein is CASSQAGQDGVGYNGQFF. The CDR3 DNA reads TGCGCCAGCAGCCAAGCGGGACAAGACGGCGTTGGCTACAATGGGCAGTTCTTC.

This clonotype was seen a handful of times. The chain uses TRBV15 and TRBJ2-5, with a tentative D call TRBD1 (5 bases). This CDR3 has 15 amino acids. Germline V gene sequence: CDR1 LNHNV, CDR2 YYDKDF (reference sequence). Deletions cut 1 base from V and 5 bases from J, with 14 bases between. Written as DNA, the CDR3 is TGTGCCACCAGCAGAGTGGGGCTAGTCTCGGAGACCCAGTACTTC. It codes for CATSRVGLVSETQYF.

In this sample, this clonotype turned up a few times. The rearrangement links TRBV20-1 to TRBJ2-5, with 8 bases lining up with TRBD1. CDR1 and CDR2 (germline): DFQATT, SNEGSKA (reference sequence). J was trimmed by 4 bases and V by 6 bases; bases with no gene match: 10. This CDR3 is 14 amino acids long. The CDR3 bases are TGCAGTGCGTCCGTCGGGACAGGCGGAGAGACCCAGTACTTC. This codes for CSASVGTGGETQYF.